This passage covers 29 T cell receptor beta chains from one sample sequenced in a study of blood T cell repertoires in COVID-19. Profiling relied on immunoSEQ multiplex PCR, and the TCRdb table lists in-frame clones only, not all of them. Found here are around 260,000 clones, about 86% of them singletons; the top ten hold 15% to 18%. Sequences were obtained from peripheral blood. The receptors come from a person between 65 and 79 years old with COVID-19, enrolled during active disease.

This clone was recorded a few times. This rearrangement joins TRBV19 to TRBJ1-2; possibly TRBD1 for D (6 bases). The CDR3 spans 13 residues. CDR1 is LNHDA and CDR2 is SQIVND in the germline V gene (reference sequence). Trimming shortened V by 4 bases and J by 7 bases, and 13 bases separated the two germline ends. CDR3 DNA: TGTGCCAGTAGTAGCACACAGGGATCTGGCTACACCTTC. Protein sequence: CASSSTQGSGYTF.

This chain links TRBV7-8 with TRBJ1-3; D remains ambiguous. This CDR3 comprises 16 residues. In germline, CDR1 is SGHVS, CDR2 FQNEAQ. V dropped 3 bases and J dropped 0 bases, with 12 bases sitting between them. CDR3 sequence reads: CASSFRTGFSGNTIYF. CDR3 DNA sequence: TGTGCCAGCAGCTTTAGGACTGGTTTCTCTGGAAACACCATATATTTT.

The chain carries TRBV18 and TRBJ2-7; 9 bases match TRBD1. In germline, CDR1 is KGHSH, CDR2 LQKENI. The ends lost 5 bases at V and 6 bases at J; junction bases unmatched: 5. The CDR3 covers 13 residues. This chain's CDR3 is CASSVTGGGEQYF. The CDR3 DNA reads as TGTGCCAGCTCAGTTACAGGGGGCGGCGAGCAGTACTTC.

The rearrangement links TRBV11-2 to TRBJ2-5, with 9 bases identical to TRBD1. Trimming cost V 1 base and J 5 bases; bases outside gene matches: 8. This CDR3 region has 16 residues. Germline V gene sequence: CDR1 SGHAT, CDR2 FQNNGV. The CDR3 region is CASSLGSGDRAETQYF. The CDR3 DNA reads TGTGCCAGCAGCTTAGGCTCTGGGGACAGGGCGGAGACCCAGTACTTC.

This clone came up once. This chain joins TRBV4-1 and TRBJ2-1; 13 bases agree with TRBD2. The CDR3 has 22 residues. Germline V gene lookup returns CDR1 MGHRA and CDR2 YSYEKL. Losses at the gene ends were 2 bases for V and 8 bases for J; bases not matched to a gene: 24. In DNA form, the CDR3 reads TGCGCCAGCAGCCAACCGGCTCGACAGGGGGCAGGGACTAGCGGGACGGTCTATGAGCAGTTCTTC. As protein: CASSQPARQGAGTSGTVYEQFF.

Here the CDR3 reads CASSLGRGHYEQYF. DNA for the CDR3: TGTGCCAGCAGCTTAGGGCGGGGGCATTACGAGCAGTACTTC. This chain joins TRBV7-9 and TRBJ2-7, with D possibly being TRBD2 (7 bases). The germline V gene has CDR1 SEHNR and CDR2 FQNEAQ (reference sequence). The V end lost 1 base, the J end lost 4 bases, and 11 bases lay between the germline ends. The CDR3 is 14 amino acids.

The chain joins TRBV19 to TRBJ2-2, with D possibly matching TRBD2 (6 bases). Trimming removed 7 bases from V and 6 bases from J, with 18 bases in between. Germline assignment: CDR1 LNHDA and CDR2 SQIVND (reference sequence). CDR3 length: 15 residues. The CDR3 sequence: CASMRAQGGSGELFF. The CDR3 DNA reads TGTGCCAGTATGCGGGCGCAGGGAGGTTCCGGGGAGCTGTTTTTT.

This chain joins TRBV27 and TRBJ2-3; the D gene is possibly TRBD2 (6 bases). The CDR3 extends over 15 amino acids. V dropped 0 bases and J dropped 7 bases, with 14 bases sitting between them. Germline V CDR1 and CDR2: MNHEY, SMNVEV (reference sequence). CDR3 sequence (DNA): TGTGCCAGCAGTTTATCGGGGGGACTGCAAAATACGCAGTATTTT. It encodes CASSLSGGLQNTQYF.

The J gene is TRBJ2-7, the V gene TRBV24-1, with D perhaps TRBD2 (5 bases). V was pared by 2 bases and J by 7 bases, with 11 bases between. This CDR3 has 13 residues. Germline lookup yields CDR1 KGHDR and CDR2 SFDVKD. CDR3 protein: CATSDSDWREQYF. The CDR3 DNA is TGTGCCACCAGTGATTCGGACTGGAGAGAGCAGTACTTC.

This clone was seen only once. The rearrangement joins TRBV28 to TRBJ1-2, with 7 bases that match TRBD1. V dropped 5 bases and J dropped 8; count of bases not matched to a gene: 14. This CDR3 region has 15 residues. The V gene's germline CDR1 is MDHEN and CDR2 SYDVKM. The CDR3 nucleotides are TGTGCCAGCAGTACCCCTGACAGGGAATGGGGGGGCTACACCTTC. It yields the protein CASSTPDREWGGYTF.

The chain couples TRBV12-3 or TRBV12-4 to TRBJ1-2; possible D gene TRBD1, 5 bases. The CDR3 contains 13 residues. V was cut by 6 bases and J by 5 bases, with 13 bases left in between. The CDR3 region is CASRPRDLYGYTF. The CDR3, as DNA: TGTGCCAGCAGGCCCCGGGACTTATATGGCTACACCTTC.

This chain uses TRBV15 with TRBJ1-2; the match to TRBD1 covers 7 bases. This CDR3 has 15 residues. V shed 3 bases, J shed 3 bases, and the junction held 7 bases outside the gene matches. CDR1 and CDR2 from the germline V gene are LNHNV and YYDKDF (reference sequence). CDR3 sequence: CATSSRTGVDYGYTF. The CDR3 DNA is TGTGCCACCAGCAGCAGGACAGGCGTGGACTATGGCTACACCTTC.

This sequence joins TRBV10-3 and TRBJ2-7, with 10 nucleotides matching TRBD2. The CDR3 length is 19 residues. Germline assignment: CDR1 ENHRY and CDR2 SYGVKD. The V gene end was trimmed by 5 bases and the J gene end by 0 bases; junction bases not matched to a gene: 16. CDR3: CAISKRTSGVPQGSYEQYF. The CDR3, as DNA: TGTGCCATCAGTAAAAGAACTAGCGGGGTTCCGCAGGGCTCCTACGAGCAGTACTTC.

In this sample, this clone turned up a few times. V and J are TRBV6-2 or TRBV6-3 and TRBJ2-5, with 9 nucleotides matching TRBD2. The CDR3 runs to 21 residues. Trimming cost V 0 bases and J 2 bases; bases outside gene matches: 19. CDR1 and CDR2 (germline): MNHEY, SVGEGT. The CDR3 sequence is CASSYSPRAAGGFPGQETQYF. The CDR3 DNA sequence: TGTGCCAGCAGTTACTCGCCGCGGGCAGCGGGGGGTTTCCCAGGGCAAGAGACCCAGTACTTC.

This sequence joins TRBV11-3 and TRBJ2-1; D perhaps matches TRBD2 (5 bases). CDR3 length equals 14 residues. Trimming took off 5 bases at V and 5 bases at J, with 13 bases between the two ends. Germline V gene sequence: CDR1 SGHNT, CDR2 YENEEA. The CDR3 DNA is TGTGCCAGCAGCAAGGGAGACCCGAACAATGAGCAGTTCTTC. This translates into CASSKGDPNNEQFF.

The gene calls are TRBV10-3 and TRBJ2-7; 8 positions match TRBD1. CDR3 length equals 15 residues. Germline V gene sequence: CDR1 ENHRY, CDR2 SYGVKD. Losses at the gene ends were 2 bases for V and 2 bases for J; bases not matched to a gene: 5. The CDR3 loop reads CAISETDRDAYEQYF. CDR3 coding DNA: TGTGCCATCAGTGAGACGGACAGGGATGCCTACGAGCAGTACTTC.

The chain has TRBV7-2 and TRBJ2-1; TRBD2 might be the D (6 bases). V dropped 4 bases and J dropped 5 bases, with 15 bases sitting between them. Germline CDR1 and CDR2: SGHTA and FQGNSA. The CDR3 runs 15 residues. This chain's CDR3 is CASSSKGRRNNEQFF. The CDR3 nucleotides are TGTGCCAGCAGCTCAAAGGGGAGGCGGAACAATGAGCAGTTCTTC.

The J gene is TRBJ1-4, the V gene TRBV5-1; tentatively, D is TRBD1 (5 bases). CDR1 and CDR2 (germline): SGHRS, YFSETQ. V shed 4 bases and J shed 7 bases, with 20 bases lying between them. This CDR3 comprises 16 residues. The CDR3 protein is CASSPDSGGLTEKLFF. In nucleotides, the CDR3 is TGCGCCAGCAGCCCAGATAGCGGGGGGTTAACTGAAAAACTGTTTTTT.

This clone has a handful of counts. The V call is TRBV6-2 or TRBV6-3, the J call TRBJ1-1; 8 bases are a match to TRBD1. Germline CDR1 reads MNHEY; CDR2 reads SVGEGT. Trimming at V came to 6 bases and at J to 0 bases, leaving 6 bases not matched to a gene. The CDR3 loop spans 15 amino acids. The CDR3 loop is CASSRQGIMNTEAFF. The CDR3 nucleotides are TGTGCCAGCAGCAGACAGGGGATCATGAACACTGAAGCTTTCTTT.

This chain uses TRBV11-3 with TRBJ1-1; the D gene is possibly TRBD1 (6 bases). V gave up 4 bases and J gave up 4 bases, with 16 bases separating them. Germline CDR1 SGHNT, CDR2 YENEEA. This CDR3 region has 15 residues. CDR3 in DNA: TGTGCCAGCAGCTCCAGTAGGGGGGGGGCCACTGAAGCTTTCTTT. This sequence encodes CASSSSRGGATEAFF. Using reference TRBV11-3 and TRBJ1-1 for the parts outside the CDR3, the full variable domain is EAGVVQSPRYKIIEKKQPVAFWCNPISGHNTLYWYLQNLGQGPELLIRYENEEAVDDSQLPKDRFSAERLKGVDSTLKIQPAELGDSAVYLCASSSSRGGATEAFFGQGTRLTVV.

The J gene is TRBJ1-6, the V gene TRBV19, with no clear D. CDR3 length equals 16 residues. Germline V gene data show CDR1 as LNHDA and CDR2 as SQIVND (reference sequence). V was cut by 5 bases and J by 9 bases, with 20 bases left in between. CDR3 DNA: TGTGCCAGTAGTGTTCTGAGCCCAGGAGGGAGTTCACCCCTCCACTTT. It is translated as CASSVLSPGGSSPLHF.

The chain joins TRBV5-6 to TRBJ1-2, with TRBD1 identical over 7 bases. V dropped 6 bases and J dropped 9; count of bases not matched to a gene: 20. The CDR3 spans 16 residues. Germline V CDR1 and CDR2: SGHDT, YYEEEE. The CDR3 loop is CASTAIRRQGILSYTF. In nucleotides, the CDR3 is TGTGCCAGCACCGCAATTAGGAGACAGGGAATACTTAGCTACACCTTC.

V and J are TRBV5-4 and TRBJ2-5, with D perhaps matching TRBD1 (6 bases). The CDR3 loop spans 13 amino acids. Germline V gives CDR1 SGHNT, CDR2 YYREEE (reference sequence). Trimming removed 4 bases at V and 6 bases at J, with 13 bases between. In nucleotides, the CDR3 is TGTGCCAGCAGCCAGGGACAAGGGAAGACCCAGTACTTC. It codes for CASSQGQGKTQYF.

The chain links TRBV11-2 to TRBJ1-2, with a tentative D call TRBD1 (6 bases). The germline V and J ends were trimmed by 4 bases and 7 bases, with 22 bases remaining between them. Looked up from germline, CDR1 is SGHAT and CDR2 is FQNNGV. This CDR3 region has 16 residues. The DNA for the CDR3 is TGTGCCAGCAGCTCAGTGCTTGCAGGGGAACAAGGTGGCTACACCTTC. This sequence encodes CASSSVLAGEQGGYTF.

This chain connects TRBV28 to TRBJ2-1; 15 bases fit TRBD2. The CDR3 sequence is 17 residues long. Per the germline V gene, CDR1 is MDHEN and CDR2 is SYDVKM. V was clipped by 7 bases and J by 0 bases; unmatched bases: 4. DNA of the CDR3: TGTGCCAGCACCGGGACTAGCGGGGGGACCTCCTACAATGAGCAGTTCTTC. It encodes CASTGTSGGTSYNEQFF.

This chain links TRBV27 with TRBJ2-7, with 12 bases fitting TRBD2. The trim removed 3 bases at V and 2 bases at J, leaving 11 bases unmatched. CDR3 size: 18 residues. The germline V gene has CDR1 MNHEY and CDR2 SMNVEV (reference sequence). The CDR3 DNA is TGTGCCAGCAGTTTCCAACCCCCCAGACTAGCGGGGGCCTACGAGCAGTACTTC. It is translated as CASSFQPPRLAGAYEQYF.

The CDR3 coding sequence is TGTGCCAGCAGCCAGTGGGACAGGGGAGGGAAAGCTTTCTTT. Translation: CASSQWDRGGKAFF. V usage is TRBV6-2 or TRBV6-3 and J usage is TRBJ1-1, with 10 bases matching TRBD1. The germline V gene encodes CDR1 MNHEY and CDR2 SVGEGT. Germline trimming cut 6 bases from V and 9 bases from J; bases unmatched to any gene: 10. The CDR3 totals 14 residues.

The chain couples TRBV6-6 to TRBJ2-5; 9 bases map to TRBD1. The CDR3 totals 15 residues. Germline lookup yields CDR1 MNHNY and CDR2 SVGAGI (reference sequence). The J segment lost 5 bases and the V segment lost 0 bases, leaving 4 bases of the junction unmatched. This CDR3 is CASSYSGQGGETQYF. DNA of the CDR3: TGTGCCAGCAGTTACTCGGGACAGGGTGGGGAGACCCAGTACTTC.

This chain connects TRBV7-8 to TRBJ2-7; D not certain. Deletions cut 5 bases from V and 1 base from J, with 12 bases between. Germline V lookup: CDR1 SGHVS, CDR2 FQNEAQ. The CDR3 sequence is 14 residues long. The CDR3 sequence is CASSPTEWSYEQYF. The CDR3, as DNA: TGTGCCAGCAGCCCCACGGAGTGGTCCTACGAGCAGTACTTC.